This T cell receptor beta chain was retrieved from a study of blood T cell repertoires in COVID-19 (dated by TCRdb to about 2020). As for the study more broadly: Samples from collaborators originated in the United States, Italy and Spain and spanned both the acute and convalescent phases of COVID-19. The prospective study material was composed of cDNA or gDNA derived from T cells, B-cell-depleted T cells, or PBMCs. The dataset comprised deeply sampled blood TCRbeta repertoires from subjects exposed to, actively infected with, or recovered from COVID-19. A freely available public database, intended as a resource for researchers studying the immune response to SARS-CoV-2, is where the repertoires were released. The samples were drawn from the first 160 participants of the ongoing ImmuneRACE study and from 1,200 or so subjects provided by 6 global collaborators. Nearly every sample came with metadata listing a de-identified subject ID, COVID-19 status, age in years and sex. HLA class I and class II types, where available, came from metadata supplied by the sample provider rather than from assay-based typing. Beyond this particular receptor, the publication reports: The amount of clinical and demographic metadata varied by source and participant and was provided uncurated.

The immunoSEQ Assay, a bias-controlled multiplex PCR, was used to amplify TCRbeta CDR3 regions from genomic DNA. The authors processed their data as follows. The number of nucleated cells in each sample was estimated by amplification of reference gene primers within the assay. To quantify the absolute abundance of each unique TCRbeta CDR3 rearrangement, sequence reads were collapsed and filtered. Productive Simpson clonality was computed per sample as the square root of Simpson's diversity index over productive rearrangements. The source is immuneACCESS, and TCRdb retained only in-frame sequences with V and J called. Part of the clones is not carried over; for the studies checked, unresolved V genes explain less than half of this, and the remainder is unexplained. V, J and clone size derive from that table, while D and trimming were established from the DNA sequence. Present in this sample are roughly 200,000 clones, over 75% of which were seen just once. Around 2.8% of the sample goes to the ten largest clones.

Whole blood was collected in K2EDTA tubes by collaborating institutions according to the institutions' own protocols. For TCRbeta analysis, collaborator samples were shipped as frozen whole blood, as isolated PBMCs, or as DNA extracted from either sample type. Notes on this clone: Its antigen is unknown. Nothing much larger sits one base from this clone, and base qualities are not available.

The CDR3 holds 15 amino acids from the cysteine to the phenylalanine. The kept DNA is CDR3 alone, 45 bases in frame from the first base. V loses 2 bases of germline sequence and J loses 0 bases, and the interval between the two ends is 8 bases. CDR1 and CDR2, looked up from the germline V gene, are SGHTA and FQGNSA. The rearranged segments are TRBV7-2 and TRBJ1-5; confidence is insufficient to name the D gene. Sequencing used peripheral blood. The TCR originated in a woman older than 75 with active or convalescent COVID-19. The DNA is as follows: TGTGCCAGCAGCTTAACCAGGAATAGCAATCAGCCCCAGCATTTT. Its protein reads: CASSLTRNSNQPQHF.